This record looks at one T cell receptor (beta chain) sequence and its context. What it recognizes is unknown. The record originates from a study of monozygotic twins with inflammatory bowel disease. Study-wide findings and caveats: By inverse Simpson index, TCRbeta diversity was lower in IBD patients than in healthy co-twins.

cDNA was made in eight separate reactions per sample. The unique tags termed UMIs, each holding a 6-nucleotide sample barcode, were added by means of template switching. TCRdb re-called the 5' RACE reads; one entry per CDR3 protein, DNA not given. Its table lists about 450,000 distinct CDR3 sequences. The CDR3 length is 14 residues. From germline, CDR1 is MNHNS and CDR2 SASEGT. The sequence was collected from a human donor with ulcerative colitis or Crohn's disease, or a healthy co-twin of an affected twin (not recorded which). V usage is TRBV6-1 and J usage is TRBJ1-3. Sequenced input: blood. This chain's CDR3 is CASNKIPSGNTIYF.